The next 17 T cell receptor beta chains were all read from a single sample in a study of T-cell memory formation after mild COVID-19. TCRdb re-derived calls from the 5' RACE reads in MiXCR, one entry per CDR3 protein. Of roughly 300,000 distinct CDR3 sequences listed, roughly an eighth are singletons. Material: PBMCs or a T cell subset sorted from them (not recorded which). The receptors were sampled from a man aged 18 to 30 who had mild COVID-19 (a few samples of this study predate the infection). Cell type and time point are not known.

V is TRBV7-8 and J is TRBJ2-3, with TRBD2 matching 11 bases. The V and J ends lost 5 bases and 2 bases, in that order; junction bases with no gene match: 3. This CDR3 contains 15 residues. Germline CDR1 is SGHVS and CDR2 is FQNEAQ. The CDR3 DNA follows: TGTGCCAGCAGCATACTAGCGGGGGACACAGATACGCAGTATTTT. Amino acids: CASSILAGDTDTQYF.

This clonotype was found a few times. The chain's CDR3 is CASSQVKGAGDGYTF. The CDR3 bases are TGTGCCAGCAGCCAAGTGAAAGGGGCTGGTGATGGCTACACCTTC. This chain joins TRBV4-2 and TRBJ1-2; D possibly corresponds to TRBD1 (5 bases). Germline CDR1 reads LGHNA; CDR2 reads YNFKEQ. Trimming removed 1 base at V and 6 bases at J, with 15 bases between. The CDR3 contains 15 residues.

There are a few counts of this clonotype. The chain carries TRBV5-6 and TRBJ1-5; unclear D gene. The CDR3 has 15 amino acids. Germline loops: CDR1 SGHDT, CDR2 YYEEEE. Deletions cut 3 bases from V and 6 bases from J, with 16 bases between. The CDR3 reads CASSSAPGPLQPQHF. The DNA for the CDR3 is TGTGCCAGCAGCTCCGCCCCGGGCCCCCTTCAGCCCCAGCATTTT.

In its sample, this clonotype was seen a few times. CDR3 loop: CASRRTGAKETQYF. As DNA, the CDR3 is TGTGCCAGCAGGAGGACAGGGGCAAAAGAGACCCAGTACTTC. The chain recombines TRBV6-1 with TRBJ2-5; 9 bases are shared with TRBD1. This CDR3 region has 14 residues. The trim removed 6 bases at V and 3 bases at J, leaving 5 bases unmatched. Germline CDR1 is MNHNS and CDR2 is SASEGT.

In this sample, this clonotype turned up a few times. The rearrangement uses TRBV7-3 and TRBJ2-7; D ambiguous. The V end lost 2 bases, the J end lost 3 bases, and 20 bases lay between the germline ends. This CDR3 spans 17 amino acids. The germline gives CDR1 SGHTA, CDR2 FQGTGA. CDR3 sequence: CASSLAKGPPPDYEQYV. The CDR3 coding sequence is TGTGCCAGCAGCTTAGCCAAGGGCCCTCCACCTGACTACGAGCAGTACGTC.

This clonotype was picked up a small number of times. The chain recombines TRBV5-6 with TRBJ1-5; D not resolved. V lost 3 bases and J lost 3, with 10 bases in between. CDR3 length equals 14 residues. CDR1 and CDR2 from the germline V gene are SGHDT and YYEEEE. The CDR3 coding sequence is TGTGCCAGCAGCTATCGGGGTTTCAATCAGCCCCAGCATTTT. Translating it yields CASSYRGFNQPQHF.

In this sample, this clonotype turned up a few times. DNA of the CDR3: TGCGCCATCATACTTGATGGCTCCTACGAGCAGTACTTC. Its translation: CAIILDGSYEQYF. The V and J genes are TRBV23-1 and TRBJ2-7; no clear D gene. TRBV23-1 is assigned to the ORF class and has an uncertain function. Between the trimmed V and J ends, which lost 10 bases and 0 bases, there was a span of 13 bases. This CDR3 spans 13 amino acids.

The chain has TRBV12-3 or TRBV12-4 and TRBJ1-6; D remains unclear. The germline V and J ends were trimmed by 6 bases and 13 bases, with 22 bases remaining between them. The CDR3 length is 15 residues. The CDR3 DNA sequence: TGTGCCAGCAGCCCCCTACTGACCTCGGAGATGCCCCTCCACTTT. Protein sequence: CASSPLLTSEMPLHF.

V is TRBV7-9 and J is TRBJ2-7, with a possible D match to TRBD1 (5 bases). The CDR3 has 16 amino acids. With 0 bases removed from V and 7 bases from J, the gap between germline ends came to 19 bases. Germline V gene lookup returns CDR1 SEHNR and CDR2 FQNEAQ (reference sequence). The CDR3: CASSLARTLTRYEQYF. The CDR3 DNA reads TGTGCCAGCAGCTTAGCGAGGACACTTACGCGGTATGAGCAGTACTTC.

The chain has TRBV2 and TRBJ2-2; no reliable D call. V lost 7 bases and J lost 2, with 11 bases in between. This CDR3 comprises 14 residues. Germline V gene sequence: CDR1 SNHLY, CDR2 FYNNEI. CDR3 coding DNA: TGTGCCAGCAATTACGGCGGAAACACCGGGGAGCTGTTTTTT. Amino acids: CASNYGGNTGELFF.

This clonotype occurred many times. The chain couples TRBV7-6 to TRBJ2-1; 8 bases fit TRBD2. V trimming: 3 bases; J trimming: 5 bases; junction bases outside the gene matches: 12. The CDR3 runs to 17 residues. Germline lookup yields CDR1 SGHVS and CDR2 FNYEAQ. This chain's CDR3 is CASSFLPVFSGDNEQFF. CDR3 in DNA: TGTGCCAGCAGCTTCCTTCCCGTCTTTAGCGGGGACAATGAGCAGTTCTTC.

The CDR3 DNA follows: TGTGCCAGCAGCTTATTTGAGGGGGCGCGTAACGGGGAGCTGTTTTTT. Its translation is CASSLFEGARNGELFF. The rearrangement uses TRBV7-2 and TRBJ2-2; 7 bases match TRBD1. V trimming: 2 bases; J trimming: 7 bases; junction bases outside the gene matches: 10. Germline-derived CDR1 and CDR2 are SGHTA and FQGNSA. This CDR3 is built from 16 residues.

There are many counts of this clonotype. The chain combines TRBV10-3 with TRBJ2-3, with D possibly being TRBD1 (6 bases). CDR3 length: 13 amino acids. Germline V gene lookup returns CDR1 ENHRY and CDR2 SYGVKD. The V end lost 6 bases, the J end lost 2 bases, and 9 bases lay between the germline ends. CDR3 DNA sequence: TGTGCCATCAGCGGACAGTTCACAGATACGCAGTATTTT. Translation gives CAISGQFTDTQYF.

This clonotype was recorded many times. V is TRBV5-1 and J is TRBJ2-1, with D possibly matching TRBD1 (7 bases). CDR3 length: 16 amino acids. CDR1 SGHRS and CDR2 YFSETQ come from the germline V gene. Trimming stripped 4 bases from V and 4 bases from J, with 18 bases between. The CDR3 loop is CASSPAGQGGYNEQFF. CDR3 coding DNA: TGCGCCAGCAGCCCAGCTGGGCAGGGGGGTTACAATGAGCAGTTCTTC. The full variable domain, its missing parts supplied by reference TRBV5-1 and TRBJ2-1, is KAGVTQTPRYLIKTRGQQVTLSCSPISGHRSVSWYQQTPGQGLQFLFEYFSETQRNKGNFPGRFSGRQFSNSRSEMNVSTLELGDSALYLCASSPAGQGGYNEQFFGPGTRLTVL.

The sample holds a few counts of this clonotype. The chain joins TRBV6-2 or TRBV6-3 to TRBJ1-5; no clear D gene. The CDR3 runs 12 residues. Germline V lookup: CDR1 MNHEY, CDR2 SVGEGT. V lost 11 bases to trimming and J lost 7 bases, with 15 bases between them. In DNA, the CDR3 is TGTGCCGGCGGGAGTGGCCCCCAGCCCCAGCATTTT. Its translation: CAGGSGPQPQHF.

J is TRBJ2-3 and V is TRBV7-6; TRBD2 matches 8 bases. CDR3 length: 15 residues. Germline V gene lookup returns CDR1 SGHVS and CDR2 FNYEAQ. V lost 5 bases and J lost 2; bases outside the gene matches: 6. Written as DNA, the CDR3 is TGTGCCAGCAGCCGAACGGGGGGGGCCACAGATACGCAGTATTTT. It specifies CASSRTGGATDTQYF. The whole variable domain, remainder taken from reference TRBV7-6 and TRBJ2-3, is GAGVSQSPRYKVTKRGQDVALRCDPISGHVSLYWYRQALGQGPEFLTYFNYEAQQDKSGLPNDRFSAERPEGSISTLTIQRTEQRDSAMYRCASSRTGGATDTQYFGPGTRLTVL.

The chain combines TRBV19 with TRBJ2-6; perhaps D is TRBD1 or TRBD2 (7 bases each). CDR1 and CDR2 from the germline V gene are LNHDA and SQIVND (reference sequence). V lost 5 bases and J 0 bases, leaving 20 bases between the germline ends. The CDR3 loop spans 19 amino acids. For the CDR3, the DNA is TGTGCCAGTAGTGGGGGAGGGTCGACAGGGAGCTCTGGGGCCAACGTCCTGACTTTC. Amino acid sequence: CASSGGGSTGSSGANVLTF.